This T cell receptor (beta chain) is drawn from a study of T cell repertoires in aging, cancer and after chemotherapy. The overall study: Paired samples before and after chemotherapy came from glioblastoma patients receiving temozolomide-based therapy. Study findings and constraints: Across the chemotherapy interval, each cancer cohort showed higher median generation probability, suggesting thymic rebound. Healthy donors lost TCR diversity with age mainly through richness, cancer patients through richness and evenness.

TCR beta rearrangements were amplified from peripheral blood genomic DNA. Germline V gene data show CDR1 as ENHRY and CDR2 as SYGVKD. The CDR3 runs to 17 residues. V lost 3 bases and J lost 2; bases outside the gene matches: 9. The table lists this clonotype with a few counts. Its antigen is not known. Rearranged V-D-J TRB sequences were amplified with a mixed TRB-A/B primer pool. One entry per CDR3 protein, called by TCRdb with MiXCR from the multiplex PCR reads. The data hold 3,500 to 4,500 distinct CDR3 sequences, with around 28% observed a single time. The clonotype originates from a human donor with a solid tumor. The sample taken for sequencing was blood. The J gene is TRBJ1-5, the V gene TRBV10-3; 8 bases align to TRBD1. CDR3 in DNA: TGTGCCATCAGTGATGTAAGGACAGGGATGGGCAATCAGCCCCAGCATTTT. This translates into CAISDVRTGMGNQPQHF.